A single sample is the source of the 10 T cell receptor beta chains below, sequenced in a study of technical replicates of blood from several donors. TCRdb's table, derived via immunoSEQ multiplex PCR, lists solely in-frame clones and lacks some. The sample lists about 100,000 clones; 90% to 97% were seen once. The material sequenced was T cells isolated from PBMCs. The receptors derive from a human donor in good health.

The chain combines TRBV2 with TRBJ1-2; TRBD1 matches at 8 bases. The CDR3 has 16 amino acids. With 7 bases clipped from V and 0 bases from J, the junction kept 10 bases outside the gene matches. Germline lookup yields CDR1 SNHLY and CDR2 FYNNEI. In nucleotides, the CDR3 is TGTGCCAGCAAAAAGGACAGGGCCCTTTCTAACTATGGCTACACCTTC. It encodes CASKKDRALSNYGYTF.

The chain employs TRBV11-3 and TRBJ2-1; D is undetermined. This CDR3 is built from 13 residues. CDR1 SGHNT and CDR2 YENEEA come from the germline V gene. V was cut by 3 bases and J by 4 bases, with 7 bases left in between. CDR3 nucleotide sequence: TGTGCCAGCAGCTTCTTTAAATACAATGAGCAGTTCTTC. Its translation: CASSFFKYNEQFF.

This chain links TRBV7-8 with TRBJ1-6; 7 bases line up with TRBD1. The germline CDR1 and CDR2 sequences are SGHVS and FQNEAQ. The CDR3 sequence is 21 residues long. V trimming: 2 bases; J trimming: 0 bases; junction bases outside the gene matches: 16. This CDR3 reads CASSLIPAGQSWSSYNSPLHF. CDR3 in DNA: TGTGCCAGCAGCTTAATCCCCGCGGGACAGTCCTGGAGCTCCTATAATTCACCCCTCCACTTT.

This chain uses TRBV11-2 with TRBJ2-7, with 9 bases lining up with TRBD1. With 5 bases clipped from V and 1 base from J, the junction kept 6 bases outside the gene matches. Germline CDR1 reads SGHAT; CDR2 reads FQNNGV. This CDR3 comprises 15 residues. CDR3 amino acids: CASSVGQGLSYEQYF. CDR3 in DNA: TGTGCCAGCAGCGTAGGACAGGGGTTATCCTACGAGCAGTACTTC.

This sequence joins TRBV15 and TRBJ2-5; D may be TRBD2 (5 bases). The length of the CDR3 is 15 residues. V lost 0 bases, J lost 3 bases, and 11 bases lay in between. Germline CDR1 reads LNHNV; CDR2 reads YYDKDF (reference sequence). The chain's CDR3 is CATSRDRGVEETQYF. CDR3 nucleotide sequence: TGTGCCACCAGCAGAGATCGGGGTGTAGAAGAGACCCAGTACTTC.

This chain links TRBV7-9 with TRBJ2-5, with 10 bases lining up with TRBD1. Germline CDR1 SEHNR, CDR2 FQNEAQ (reference sequence). The CDR3 length is 18 residues. Trimming removed 3 bases from V and 5 bases from J; junction bases left unmatched: 15. This chain's CDR3 is CASSFRPPGQGRRETQYF. Written as DNA, the CDR3 is TGTGCCAGCAGCTTCCGGCCTCCGGGACAGGGGCGCCGGGAGACCCAGTACTTC.

The rearrangement links TRBV5-1 to TRBJ2-3, with 11 bases lining up with TRBD1. The V and J ends lost 4 bases and 2 bases, in that order; junction bases with no gene match: 12. Per germline, CDR1 SGHRS and CDR2 YFSETQ. The CDR3 has 18 amino acids. The CDR3 region is CASSEGQGDFSTTDTQYF. The CDR3 DNA is TGCGCCAGCAGCGAGGGACAGGGGGATTTCTCCACCACAGATACGCAGTATTTT. Variable domain in full (rest from reference TRBV5-1 and TRBJ2-3): KAGVTQTPRYLIKTRGQQVTLSCSPISGHRSVSWYQQTPGQGLQFLFEYFSETQRNKGNFPGRFSGRQFSNSRSEMNVSTLELGDSALYLCASSEGQGDFSTTDTQYFGPGTRLTVL.

V usage is TRBV29-1 and J usage is TRBJ1-2, with TRBD1 matching over 8 bases. The J segment lost 2 bases and the V segment lost 4 bases, leaving 3 bases of the junction unmatched. The germline V gene encodes CDR1 SQVTM and CDR2 ANQGSEA. The CDR3 extends over 13 amino acids. The CDR3 nucleotides read TGCAGCGTTGGGGACAGGCCCAACTATGGCTACACCTTC. Protein: CSVGDRPNYGYTF. The whole variable domain, remainder taken from reference TRBV29-1 and TRBJ1-2, is SAVISQKPSRDICQRGTSLTIQCQVDSQVTMMFWYRQQPGQSLTLIATANQGSEATYESGFVIDKFPISRPNLTFSTLTVSNMSPEDSSIYLCSVGDRPNYGYTFGSGTRLTVV.

The J gene is TRBJ2-1, the V gene TRBV19, with TRBD2 identical over 9 bases. The J segment lost 7 bases and the V segment lost 1 base, leaving 5 bases of the junction unmatched. CDR1 and CDR2 from the germline V gene are LNHDA and SQIVND (reference sequence). There are 15 residues in the CDR3. The CDR3: CASSIGGREVNEQFF. The CDR3 DNA reads as TGTGCCAGTAGTATAGGCGGGAGGGAGGTAAATGAGCAGTTCTTC.

The rearrangement uses TRBV13 and TRBJ2-5, with 14 bases aligning to TRBD2. After removal of 7 bases from V and 2 bases from J, the junction contained 9 bases not matched to a gene. Germline assignment: CDR1 PRHDT and CDR2 FYEKMQ (reference sequence). The CDR3 extends over 17 amino acids. In DNA form, the CDR3 reads TGTGCCAGCACCTGGACTAGCGGGGGGAACAAACAAGAGACCCAGTACTTC. It yields the protein CASTWTSGGNKQETQYF.